The present T cell receptor (beta chain) was sequenced within a study of blood T cell repertoires in COVID-19. The overall study: PBMCs, B-cell-depleted T cells, or T cells were the source of the cDNA or gDNA that made up the material.

The data were produced by immunoSEQ multiplex PCR, yet TCRdb's version contains in-frame clones alone and is incomplete. The sample includes just under 150,000 clones, over 70% of them seen just once. This sequence originates from a man in his forties or fifties who had recovered from COVID-19. Sequenced material: peripheral blood.

The CDR3 loop reads CASSPGQGYTEAFF. DNA for the CDR3: TGTGCCAGCAGTCCGGGACAGGGCTACACTGAAGCTTTCTTT. The chain links TRBV2 to TRBJ1-1, with 9 positions matching TRBD1. The V gene end was trimmed by 5 bases and the J gene end by 3 bases; junction bases not matched to a gene: 4. The CDR3 is made up of 14 amino acids. The germline V gene has CDR1 SNHLY and CDR2 FYNNEI.